This T cell receptor (beta chain) appears in the sequencing data of a study of blood T cell repertoires in COVID-19. Study-level background: There were acute and convalescent COVID-19 samples, and they came from the United States, Italy and Spain.

In the source study's methods: Reference gene primers were amplified, and this amplification served to estimate nucleated cell counts. The repertoire was sequenced with immunoSEQ multiplex PCR; TCRdb's copy has only in-frame clones and lacks some. The DNA gave D and trimming, while V, J and clone size come from that table. Of hundreds of thousands of clones in the sample, roughly 87% were seen once. The sample consisted of peripheral blood. The TCR was taken from a woman under 40 with acute or convalescent COVID-19.

The CDR3 spells CASSLVDTYEQYF. The DNA for the CDR3 is TGTGCCAGCAGCTTAGTGGACACCTACGAGCAGTACTTC. This chain links TRBV7-2 with TRBJ2-7; D might be TRBD1 (5 bases). With 1 base removed from V and 2 bases from J, the gap between germline ends came to 6 bases. The CDR3 runs 13 residues. From germline, CDR1 is SGHTA and CDR2 FQGNSA.